This T cell receptor (beta chain) was captured in a study of CD8+ T cells in alopecia areata. Germline trimming cut 5 bases from V and 0 bases from J; bases unmatched to any gene: 6. Germline CDR1 reads PRHDT; CDR2 reads FYEKMQ (reference sequence). The CDR3 extends over 16 amino acids. The authors extracted RNA and reverse transcribed it into cDNA as the sequencing template. Produced via immunoSEQ multiplex PCR; TCRdb's table is partial and in-frame only. The sample lists 90,000 to 120,000 clones; approximately 60% were seen once. This clone was seen just once. Its antigen is currently unknown. Whole-study findings and limits: With patients, TCR sharing proved less clear than in mice, a difference possibly related to HLA. Sequencing of scalp samples also captures resident alphabeta T cells of normal skin.

This chain links TRBV13 with TRBJ2-1; 8 bases align to TRBD1. Material: CD8+ T cells sorted from blood. The sequence was collected from a human donor in good health. The CDR3 region is CASSPRQGTSYNEQFF. The CDR3 nucleotides are TGTGCCAGCAGCCCACGACAGGGGACCTCCTACAATGAGCAGTTCTTC.